This is a list of T cell receptor beta chains from one sample in a study of control samples from healthy donors and cancer patients. Profiling relied on immunoSEQ multiplex PCR, and the TCRdb table lists in-frame clones only, not all of them. Here the sample spans about 70,000 clones, about 94% being singletons. The specimen was blood. The receptors were sampled from a woman younger than 45 in good health. Both conserved end residues are trimmed from each CDR3.

V	CDR3
TRBV19	ASRPGQGIKGAEAF
TRBV7-2	ASSLARYT
TRBV9	ASSEPSDRAYGYT
TRBV24-1	ATSDPTDRHSGANVLT
TRBV6-4	ASSPGQNYGYT
TRBV6-5	ASSPPTPRDHQY
TRBV19	ASSKGTVGNTEAF
TRBV25-1	ASSDLLGANSPLH
TRBV19	ASSPRTGNQPQH
TRBV5-5	ASSWTGQGYT
TRBV6-5	ASSPSGAGTDTQY
TRBV9	ASSVDPGPYEQY
TRBV2	ASSGDRDSYEQY
TRBV5-1	ASSLSQGPTDTQY
TRBV18	ASSSGRQFFDKLF
TRBV3-1/TRBV3-2	ASSQGLAGVQETQY
TRBV2	ASSEWAPAGGNEQF
TRBV4-1	ASSHPRSINEQF